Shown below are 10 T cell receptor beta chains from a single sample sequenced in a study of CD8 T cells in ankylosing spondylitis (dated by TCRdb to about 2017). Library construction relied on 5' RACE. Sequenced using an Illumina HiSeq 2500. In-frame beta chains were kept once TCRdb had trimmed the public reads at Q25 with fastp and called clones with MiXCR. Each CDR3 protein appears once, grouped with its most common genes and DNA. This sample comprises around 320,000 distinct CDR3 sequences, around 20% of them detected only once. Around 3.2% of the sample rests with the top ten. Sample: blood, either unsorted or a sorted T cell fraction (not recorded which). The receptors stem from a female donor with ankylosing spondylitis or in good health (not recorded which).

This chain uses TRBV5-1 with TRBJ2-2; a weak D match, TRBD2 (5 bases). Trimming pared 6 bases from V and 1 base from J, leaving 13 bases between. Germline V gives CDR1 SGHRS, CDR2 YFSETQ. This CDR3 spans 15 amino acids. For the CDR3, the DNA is TGCGCCAGCAATAGCGCACCTAAGAACACCGGGGAGCTGTTTTTT. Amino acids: CASNSAPKNTGELFF.

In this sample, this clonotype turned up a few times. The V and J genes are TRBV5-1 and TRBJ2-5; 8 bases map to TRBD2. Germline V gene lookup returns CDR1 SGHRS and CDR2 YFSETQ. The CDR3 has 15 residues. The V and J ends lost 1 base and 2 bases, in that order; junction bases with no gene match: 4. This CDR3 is CASSLSSGGQETQYF. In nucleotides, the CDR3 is TGCGCCAGCAGCTTGTCGTCGGGAGGGCAAGAGACCCAGTACTTC.

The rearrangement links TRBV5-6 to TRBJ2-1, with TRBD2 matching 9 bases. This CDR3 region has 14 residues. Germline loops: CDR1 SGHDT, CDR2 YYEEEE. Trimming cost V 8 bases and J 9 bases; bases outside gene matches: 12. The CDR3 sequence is CASQLAGGYGEQFF. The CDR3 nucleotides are TGTGCCAGTCAATTGGCGGGAGGGTATGGTGAGCAGTTCTTC. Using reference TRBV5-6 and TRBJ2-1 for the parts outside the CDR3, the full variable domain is DAGVTQSPTHLIKTRGQQVTLRCSPKSGHDTVSWYQQALGQGPQFIFQYYEEEERQRGNFPDRFSGHQFPNYSSELNVNALLLGDSALYLCASQLAGGYGEQFFGPGTRLTVL.

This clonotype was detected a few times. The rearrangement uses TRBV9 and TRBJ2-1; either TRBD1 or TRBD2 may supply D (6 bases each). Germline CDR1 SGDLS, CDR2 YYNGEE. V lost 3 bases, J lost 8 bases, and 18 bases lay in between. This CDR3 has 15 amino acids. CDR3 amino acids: CASSGGASRDDEQFF. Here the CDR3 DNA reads TGTGCCAGCAGCGGGGGGGCTAGCAGGGACGATGAGCAGTTCTTC. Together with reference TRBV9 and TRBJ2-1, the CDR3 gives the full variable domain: DSGVTQTPKHLITATGQRVTLRCSPRSGDLSVYWYQQSLDQGLQFLIQYYNGEERAKGNILERFSAQQFPDLHSELNLSSLELGDSALYFCASSGGASRDDEQFFGPGTRLTVL.

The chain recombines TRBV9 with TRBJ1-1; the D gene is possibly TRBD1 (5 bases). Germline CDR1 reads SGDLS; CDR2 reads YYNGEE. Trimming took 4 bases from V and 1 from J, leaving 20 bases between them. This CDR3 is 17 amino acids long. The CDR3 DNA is TGTGCCAGCAGCCCATCCTTGGGTCCAGGGAAGAACACTGAAGCTTTCTTT. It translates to CASSPSLGPGKNTEAFF.

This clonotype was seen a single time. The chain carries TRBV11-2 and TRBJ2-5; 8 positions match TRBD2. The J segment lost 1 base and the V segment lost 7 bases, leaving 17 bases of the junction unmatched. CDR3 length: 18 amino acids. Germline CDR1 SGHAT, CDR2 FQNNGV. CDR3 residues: CASTLGWPSAGGQETQYF. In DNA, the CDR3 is TGTGCCAGCACCCTAGGGTGGCCTAGCGCGGGAGGCCAAGAGACCCAGTACTTC.

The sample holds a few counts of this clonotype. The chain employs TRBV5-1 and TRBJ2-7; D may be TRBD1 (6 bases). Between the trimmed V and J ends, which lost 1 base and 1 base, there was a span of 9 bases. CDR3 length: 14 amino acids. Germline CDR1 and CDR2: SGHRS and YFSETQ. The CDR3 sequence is CASSLLGTSYEQYF. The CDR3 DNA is TGCGCCAGCAGCTTGCTCGGGACATCCTACGAGCAGTACTTC.

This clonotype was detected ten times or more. The DNA of the CDR3 is TGCAGCGTGCGGTTACCCGGGACAGGGTTAATCACGGGGCAGTACTTC. Its protein product is CSVRLPGTGLITGQYF. The chain recombines TRBV29-1 with TRBJ2-7; 9 positions match TRBD1. From germline, CDR1 is SQVTM and CDR2 ANQGSEA. The V segment lost 6 bases and the J segment 9 bases; nucleotides outside the gene matches: 21. CDR3 size: 16 residues.

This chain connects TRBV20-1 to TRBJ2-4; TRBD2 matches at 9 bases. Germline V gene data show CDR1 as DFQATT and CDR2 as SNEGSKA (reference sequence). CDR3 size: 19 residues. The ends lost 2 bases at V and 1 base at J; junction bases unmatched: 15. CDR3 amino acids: CSARPRGTSPRGAKNIQYF. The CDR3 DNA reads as TGCAGTGCTAGACCCCGAGGGACTAGCCCCCGGGGGGCCAAAAACATTCAGTACTTC.

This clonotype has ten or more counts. The CDR3 DNA sequence: TGCAGTGCTACCGAGCGGGTCTACAATGAGCAGTTCTTC. This sequence encodes CSATERVYNEQFF. The chain links TRBV20-1 to TRBJ2-1; D is possibly TRBD2 (6 bases). Germline values: CDR1 DFQATT, CDR2 SNEGSKA (reference sequence). The CDR3 spans 13 residues. The germline V and J ends were trimmed by 4 bases and 3 bases, with 10 bases remaining between them.